A single sample is the source of the 10 T cell receptor beta chains below, sequenced in a study of T-cell memory formation after mild COVID-19. TCRdb reanalysed the 5' RACE reads using MiXCR and keeps one entry per CDR3 protein. The sample holds 190,000 or so distinct CDR3 sequences, about 21% seen once. The sample taken for sequencing was PBMCs or a T cell subset sorted from them (not recorded which). The receptors here all came from an adult woman who had mild COVID-19 (a few samples of this study predate the infection). Cell type and time point are not known.

This clonotype was seen more than once but under ten times. The V call is TRBV7-9, the J call TRBJ1-2, with D perhaps TRBD1 (6 bases). The V end lost 5 bases, the J end lost 2 bases, and 18 bases lay between the germline ends. Germline V lookup: CDR1 SEHNR, CDR2 FQNEAQ (reference sequence). The CDR3 covers 16 residues. The CDR3 sequence: CASSTDWTVNNYGYTF. In DNA form, the CDR3 reads TGTGCCAGCAGCACCGACTGGACAGTTAACAACTATGGCTACACCTTC.

This sequence joins TRBV20-1 and TRBJ2-7; 8 nucleotides line up with TRBD2. J lost 4 bases, V lost 7 bases, and 15 bases had no gene match. CDR1 is DFQATT, CDR2 SNEGSKA, per germline (reference sequence). The length of the CDR3 is 15 residues. CDR3 sequence reads: CSVRPISGVSYEQYF. The CDR3 bases are TGCAGTGTCCGCCCCATTAGCGGGGTCTCGTACGAGCAGTACTTC.

This sequence joins TRBV7-6 and TRBJ2-7, with 8 bases that match TRBD2. The germline CDR1 and CDR2 sequences are SGHVS and FNYEAQ. The CDR3 totals 15 residues. The V segment lost 1 base and the J segment 0 bases; nucleotides outside the gene matches: 2. The CDR3 region is CASSLELADSYEQYF. CDR3 nucleotides: TGTGCCAGCAGCTTAGAACTAGCGGACTCCTACGAGCAGTACTTC.

This clonotype was seen only a few times. The rearrangement joins TRBV24-1 to TRBJ2-7; D is undetermined. V lost 3 bases to trimming and J lost 5 bases, with 7 bases between them. Germline CDR1 is KGHDR and CDR2 is SFDVKD. The CDR3 length is 12 residues. The DNA for the CDR3 is TGTGCCACCAGTGATCAGAGAGACGAGCAGTACTTC. Protein: CATSDQRDEQYF.

This rearrangement joins TRBV15 to TRBJ2-7; tentative D call: TRBD1 (6 bases). The germline CDR1 and CDR2 sequences are LNHNV and YYDKDF (reference sequence). This CDR3 comprises 14 residues. With 3 bases removed from V and 2 bases from J, the gap between germline ends came to 11 bases. CDR3 sequence reads: CATSSSGVPYEQYF. In DNA form, the CDR3 reads TGTGCCACCAGCAGTTCAGGGGTTCCCTACGAGCAGTACTTC.

V is TRBV7-9 and J is TRBJ2-7; TRBD1 aligns across 8 bases. Losses at the gene ends were 6 bases for V and 2 bases for J; bases not matched to a gene: 6. CDR3 length: 14 amino acids. CDR1 is SEHNR, CDR2 FQNEAQ, per germline (reference sequence). The CDR3 DNA reads TGTGCCAGCAGGTCCGGGACAGGAGCCTACGAGCAGTACTTC. It is translated as CASRSGTGAYEQYF.

This clonotype was found a few times. The gene calls are TRBV5-6 and TRBJ1-5; D is unresolved. Germline V gene lookup returns CDR1 SGHDT and CDR2 YYEEEE. The V gene lost 2 bases and the J gene lost 1 base, with 10 bases spanning the gap. The CDR3 totals 15 residues. CDR3 nucleotide sequence: TGTGCCAGCAGCTTATTGGGTGGGAGCAATCAGCCCCAGCATTTT. Its protein is CASSLLGGSNQPQHF.

This clonotype turned up a few times. The J gene is TRBJ1-1, the V gene TRBV6-6, with unresolved D. Germline assignment: CDR1 MNHNY and CDR2 SVGAGI (reference sequence). Trimming left V 0 bases short and J 5 bases short, with 4 bases between. CDR3 length equals 12 residues. This CDR3 reads CASSYSTTEAFF. CDR3 nucleotides: TGTGCCAGCAGTTACTCGACAACTGAAGCTTTCTTT.

This clonotype has more than one count but fewer than ten. The rearrangement joins TRBV24-1 to TRBJ2-1; 8 bases are shared with TRBD1. In germline, CDR1 is KGHDR, CDR2 SFDVKD. The CDR3 totals 16 residues. J lost 9 bases, V lost 1 base, and 10 bases had no gene match. The chain's CDR3 is CATSDFSDRAPLEQFF. The DNA of the CDR3 is TGTGCCACCAGTGATTTTTCGGACAGGGCCCCACTTGAGCAGTTCTTC.

This sequence joins TRBV6-1 and TRBJ1-6; no firm D call. Germline CDR1 MNHNS, CDR2 SASEGT. The V end lost 2 bases, the J end lost 8 bases, and 4 bases lay between the germline ends. This CDR3 spans 12 amino acids. CDR3 sequence: CASSEWDSPLHF. The CDR3 DNA reads TGTGCCAGCAGTGAATGGGATTCACCCCTCCACTTT.